This T cell receptor beta chain was captured by sequencing in a study of blood T cell repertoires in COVID-19. Study summary: COVID-19 samples from acute and convalescent phases originated in the United States, Italy and Spain. Sources were T cells, B-cell-depleted T cells, or PBMCs; the material itself was cDNA or gDNA.

This CDR3 contains 16 residues. Germline lookup yields CDR1 GTSNPN and CDR2 SVGIG (reference sequence). V gave up 2 bases and J gave up 5 bases; unmatched junction bases: 8. Authors' processing steps: Nucleated cell counts were estimated from reference gene primer amplification. Repertoires were generated with immunoSEQ multiplex PCR, while TCRdb's copy carries only in-frame clones and drops some. The V and J calls and clone size are taken from that table; D and trimming were inferred from the DNA. The sample includes roughly 170,000 clones, approximately 87% seen only once; the top ten take less than 25%.

Sequencing used peripheral blood. The chain combines TRBV30 with TRBJ2-7; 14 bases agree with TRBD2. This clonotype was sampled from a man between 70 and 80 years old with active or convalescent COVID-19. CDR3 sequence: CAWSRLAGGPQHEQYF. The CDR3 nucleotides are TGTGCCTGGAGTCGACTAGCGGGGGGGCCTCAGCACGAGCAGTACTTC.